The TCR beta chain under discussion was sequenced for a study of T cells in Graves' hyperthyroidism and ophthalmopathy (dated by TCRdb to between 2018 and 2020). Regarding the research as a whole: Peripheral blood samples were taken at initial diagnosis, before any treatment was given. To identify distinguishing TCR V-J signatures, a discovery cohort of around 100 patients was used, comprising 40 to 45 with Graves' ophthalmopathy and under 60 with stable Graves' hyperthyroidism. Prospective prediction of ophthalmopathy was tested in an independent validation cohort of some 20 hyperthyroidism patients and some 17 patients who later progressed to ophthalmopathy. The 90 to 100 discovery patients were randomly split 7:3 into training and test sets. Thyroid tissue and blood T-cell repertoires from roughly six Graves' hyperthyroidism patients were also compared in the study. After sampling, hyperthyroidism patients received methimazole starting at 30 mg daily, and ophthalmopathy patients received high-dose intravenous methylprednisolone. The paper describes TCR Vbeta CDR3 sequencing of 130 to 150 peripheral blood samples, made up of around 41 ophthalmopathy patients, roughly 72 hyperthyroidism patients and approximately 17 progressor patients.

TCR beta CDR3 regions were amplified from RNA transcripts. The TCR CDR3 was subjected to a first round of RT-PCR using the HTBI primer set and the Qiagen OneStep RT-PCR kit. The libraries were constructed in a second round of multiplex PCR and then size-selected and purified. Libraries were sequenced paired-end with 100 bp reads on an Illumina HiSeq2000. For the original study's pipeline: SOAPnuke was used to process the raw data, removing reads that contained adapters or uncalled bases, had a mean Phred below 15, or lacked an exact match to the constant primer or identifier. COPE v1.2.5 was used to merge the high-quality paired reads, and each unique nucleotide sequence was defined as a clonotype. MiTCR v1.1 was used to align the clonotypes against IMGT TRBV, TRBD and TRBJ reference segments. The analysis included only V-J combinations with a frequency above 0.0001, which together covered 98% to 99.2% of the repertoires. The TCS score was defined as the ratio of F50 (clonal expansion) to E x V (chaos), calculated using BLOSUM62-based TCRdist between CDR3 peptides within each V-J. Welch's t-statistics and random forest reduced some 510 V-J features to 13, which were used in a naive Bayes classifier (R e1071). The public reads were run again by TCRdb, first through fastp at Q25 and then through MiXCR, and only productive beta chains were kept. Each entry merges the rows of one CDR3 protein and shows their most common DNA and genes. These V and J calls rely on TCRdb rather than the paper's analysis. The sample data list fewer than 350,000 distinct CDR3 sequences, and about an eighth of these were observed just once. The ten largest clones take up 7.9% of the sample.

The paper's findings and limits, for the study overall: No statistical method was used to fix the sample size in advance, and group allocation was not hidden from the investigators. Most expanded thyroid clonotypes (frequency above 0.001) were also detected in blood, suggesting blood repertoires may reflect thyroid immune responses. In validation, the model predicted progression to ophthalmopathy with roughly 70% sensitivity and less than 75% specificity, a median of around 6.6 months before onset. In cross-validation, a model built on a 13 V-J signature told ophthalmopathy apart from stable hyperthyroidism with over 85% sensitivity and roughly 82% specificity, and in testing the same model reached 80%/75%.

This clonotype was observed at least ten times. Its cognate antigen has yet to be identified. Nothing much larger sits one base from this clone, and base qualities are not available. Stable Graves' hyperthyroidism was defined as no progression to ophthalmopathy during 18 months of follow-up. Hyperthyroidism patients were newly diagnosed, with disease duration under 2 months, and aged 18 to 65 years. Patients with uncontrolled infections, other autoimmune diseases, pregnancy or lactation were excluded. Diagnoses relied on clinical symptoms, serum thyroxine and TRAb, thyroid ultrasound and orbital computed tomography. Ficoll-Paque density gradient centrifugation was used to isolate PBMCs from 8 to 10 ml of fresh peripheral blood. Trizol reagent was used to extract total RNA, and RNA quality was then checked on an Agilent 2100 Bioanalyzer. The CDR3 covers 11 residues, taking in both the cysteine and the phenylalanine. The only DNA kept is the CDR3, 33 bases in frame from the first base. V gives up 2 bases and J gives up 6 bases, and the segment between their germline ends measures 6 bases. The germline V gene (reference sequence) yields DFQATT for CDR1 and SNEGSKA for CDR2.

The sequenced sample was blood. The TCR sequence derives from a woman aged 40 to 50 with Graves' hyperthyroidism. Here the chain combines TRBV20-1 and TRBJ2-3; too little of a D gene remains to name it. The CDR3 reads as follows: CSARTADTQYF. Here is the DNA: TGCAGTGCTAGAACGGCGGATACGCAGTATTTT.